This T cell receptor beta chain is drawn from a study of shared clonotypes between healthy human individuals (dated by TCRdb to about 2020). Regarding the research as a whole: The cohort included three men and two women between 18 and 49 years of age. For each donor, CD4 naive and CD4 memory were each run on three plates, CD8 naive on two plates, and CD8 memory on one plate. Each donor's leukapheresis produced roughly between roughly 0.9 and 8.9 billion PBMCs. The study deeply sequenced blood TCR repertoires of several healthy adults to estimate repertoire size and the extent of clonotype sharing between individuals. To increase sequencing depth and limit assay-specific biases, different laboratories used diverse techniques to prepare libraries and sequence TCR repertoires.

Using the deep immunoSEQ assay, multiplex PCR amplified TCR CDR3 regions from genomic DNA. Extracted genomic DNA from each cell subset was distributed evenly across all wells of several immunoSEQ 96-well plates, and each plate was treated as a replicate. For sorted subsets, about 0.2 ug genomic DNA, equal to about 30,000 T cell genomes, was loaded into each replicate PCR. Purified libraries were quantified with a Qubit 3.0 fluorometer, sized on a Bioanalyzer 2100, and re-quantified with the KAPA Library Quantification kit. Every immunoSEQ 96-well plate was sequenced on a separate single-read 150-cycle Illumina NextSeq 550 flow cell. For the original study's pipeline: Because the immunoSEQ output held only junctional sequences and lacked quality scores, the filtering could not match the filtering applied to full-length reads. Sequences were annotated with PyIR, a Python wrapper for IgBLAST v1.9, and V/J genes and CDR3 were assigned using IMGT germline references. Reads were filtered out if the reads had weak V/J assignments (E-value above 1e-6), no CDR3, stop codons, out-of-frame junctions, or ambiguous translated residues. V3J clonotypes were defined as sequences sharing an identical inferred V gene, J gene, and CDR3 amino acid sequence. To compute the percentage overlap between repertoires, the number of shared unique clonotypes was divided by the size of the smaller repertoire. Repertoire richness was assessed with RTK rarefaction, the Chao1 estimator, and Recon v2.1 estimates of unobserved clonotypes. OLGA was used to compute generation probabilities for all TCRbeta clonotypes that the gDNA method yielded from a few donors. The table comes from immuneACCESS by way of TCRdb, which keeps in-frame sequences with V and J called. Part of the clones is missing from these tables; in studies checked, under half for an unresolved V gene and the rest for unknown reasons. D and trimming come from the DNA, and the V and J calls and clone size come from that table. The table for this sample lists 500,000 or so clones; 90% to 97% of them were counted only once. Together, the top ten hold about 0.067% of the sample.

V is pared back by 8 bases and J by 0 bases, with 13 bases lying between the germline termini. CDR1 and CDR2 (MDHEN, SYDVKM) derive from the germline V gene. Its CDR3 holds 15 amino acids, cysteine through phenylalanine. Only the CDR3 region is kept as DNA, spanning 45 bases read in frame from base 1. A word on this clone: What antigen it recognizes has not been identified. The input lacks base qualities; no much larger clone sits a single base away.

Paper-wide results and their limitations: About 4.5% of naive CD4, around 3.5% of naive CD8, about 2.4% of memory CD4, and 0.4% of memory CD8 clonotypes were shared across several donors. Compared with non-shared clonotypes, the clonotypes found in all four sorted-subset donors had higher generation probabilities. Even with the large sequencing depth, rarefaction of the sorted-subset datasets indicated that sequencing was incomplete. Larger estimated clonotype richness was generally found for naive subsets than for memory subsets. Pairwise subsampling led to the expectation that sequencing depth would affect the degree of clonotype sharing among donors. Sampling was restricted to blood, and TCR repertoires in tissue are likely to differ from TCR repertoires in blood. Because the study included a small number of donors, the genetic and exposure-history diversity represented was limited.

The donors were healthy, HIV-negative adults who had no recently reported acute infections or vaccinations. Every donor was a Caucasian adult residing in Nashville, Tennessee, USA. CD4+ T cells were enriched by magnetic negative selection, after which naive cells were positively selected on CD45RA and the negative fraction was taken as the memory subset. After blood collection by leukapheresis, PBMCs were isolated using Ficoll-Histopaque density gradient centrifugation and then cryopreserved in the vapor phase of liquid nitrogen. Analytical flow cytometry was used to check the purity and quantity of each magnetically sorted T cell population. From each sorted fraction, genomic DNA was isolated and quantified by UV absorbance on a Nanodrop 2000c.

The sequence was collected from a woman in her twenties or thirties in good health. Material for sequencing was naive CD4+ T cells sorted from blood. Per the publication, the cell subset or site label means: CD45RA+ positively selected. The sequence links TRBV28 to TRBJ2-2; the D element might be TRBD1 or TRBD2, as each aligns at 6 bases. The DNA reads TGTGCCAGCGTATCGGGGGCCCCGAACACCGGGGAGCTGTTTTTT. This translates into CASVSGAPNTGELFF.